These T cell receptor beta chains were read from a single sample in a study of long-term antiretroviral therapy in people with HIV. The table came from immunoSEQ multiplex PCR; TCRdb's copy has only in-frame clones and leaves some out. The sample has more than 15,000 clones, over 70% seen once; the top ten hold roughly 15%. The sequencing used unsorted PBMCs, collected roughly 1.3 years before starting antiretroviral therapy. The receptors come from a man aged 25 to 45 with HIV. Both conserved end residues are part of each CDR3. D genes are given only for firm matches. Not every row has a clone size; where given, it reads once, few, many or a size class.

TRBV30	TRBJ1-1	-	-	TGTGCCTGGAGGGGATGGGGGCAGACGAACACTGAAGCTTTCTTT	CAWRGWGQTNTEAFF
TRBV7-8	TRBJ2-7	-	TRBD1	TGTGCCAGCAGCTTATGGCAGGGGGCCTACGAGCAGTACTTC	CASSLWQGAYEQYF
TRBV5-1	TRBJ2-7	-	-	TGCGCCAGCAGCGCCGAACCTGGGACAGCGGGCGAGCAGTACTTC	CASSAEPGTAGEQYF
TRBV15	TRBJ1-3	-	TRBD1	TGTGCCACCAGCAGAGATCTCCCCGGGACAGCAAACACCATATATTTT	CATSRDLPGTANTIYF
TRBV9	TRBJ2-5	-	-	TGTGCCGTGGGACACAGGGCCGAAGAGACCCAGTACTTC	CAVGHRAEETQYF
TRBV12-5	TRBJ2-7	few	-	TGTGCTAGTGGTTTGGGGAGTTACGAGCAGTACTTC	CASGLGSYEQYF
TRBV19	TRBJ2-1	-	-	TGTGCCAGCCAAAGTCTGTCCAATGAGCAGTTCTTC	CASQSLSNEQFF
TRBV6-1	TRBJ1-2	-	-	TGTGCCAGCAGTGATTCTTTGGGCGTCTATGGCTACACCTTC	CASSDSLGVYGYTF
TRBV7-9	TRBJ2-2	once	-	TGTGCCAGCAGCTTACCAGGGTCAGATTCCGGGGAGCTGTTTTTT	CASSLPGSDSGELFF
TRBV5-1	TRBJ1-1	-	TRBD1	TGCGCCAGCAGCCCAGCAGGGGGCCCTGAAGCTTTCTTT	CASSPAGGPEAFF